Following are 26 T cell receptor beta chains from one sample sequenced in a study of T cells in Graves' hyperthyroidism and ophthalmopathy. What was amplified from RNA transcripts were TCR beta CDR3 regions. Researchers ran a first-round RT-PCR on the TCR CDR3 using the HTBI primer set. One entry per CDR3 protein, called by TCRdb with MiXCR from the multiplex PCR reads. Here the sample spans about 660,000 distinct CDR3 sequences, about 45% being singletons. The specimen was peripheral blood or thyroid tissue (not recorded which). The receptor set was obtained from an adult man with Graves' disease, either hyperthyroidism or ophthalmopathy (not recorded which).

The chain is built from TRBV20-1 and TRBJ1-3, with no clear D. This CDR3 spans 14 amino acids. The germline V gene has CDR1 DFQATT and CDR2 SNEGSKA (reference sequence). V was trimmed by 5 bases and J by 1 base, leaving 12 bases between them. The CDR3 DNA is TGCAGTGCTCTGAAACTTTTGTCTGGAAACACCATATATTTT. Its translation is CSALKLLSGNTIYF.

V gene TRBV20-1 combines with J gene TRBJ1-5, with D possibly being TRBD1 (5 bases). V lost 6 bases, J lost 2 bases, and 23 bases lay in between. Germline V CDR1 and CDR2: DFQATT, SNEGSKA (reference sequence). CDR3 size: 17 residues. This CDR3 reads CSAEGAGVGIGNQPQHF. The CDR3, as DNA: TGCAGTGCAGAGGGCGCGGGGGTGGGGATTGGCAATCAGCCCCAGCATTTT.

This clonotype was observed a few times. The V call is TRBV11-2, the J call TRBJ1-5, with 8 nucleotides matching TRBD1. The CDR3 loop spans 17 amino acids. Germline lookup yields CDR1 SGHAT and CDR2 FQNNGV. After removal of 5 bases from V and 0 bases from J, the junction contained 9 bases not matched to a gene. The CDR3, as DNA: TGTGCCAGCAGCCTAGGACAGGGCGCCTATAGCAATCAGCCCCAGCATTTT. As protein: CASSLGQGAYSNQPQHF.

V gene TRBV7-3 combines with J gene TRBJ2-5, with D perhaps assigned TRBD1 or TRBD2 (5 bases each). CDR3 length: 13 amino acids. From germline, CDR1 is SGHTA and CDR2 FQGTGA. V was clipped by 6 bases and J by 7 bases, with 15 bases between them. CDR3 coding DNA: TGTGCCAGCAGTGACCGGGGCAGGTGGACCCAGTACTTC. This encodes CASSDRGRWTQYF.

V usage is TRBV6-6 and J usage is TRBJ1-4, with unresolved D. The V and J ends lost 8 bases and 2 bases respectively, with 6 bases between them. CDR1 and CDR2 (germline): MNHNY, SVGAGI (reference sequence). The CDR3 loop spans 12 amino acids. The CDR3 sequence: CASGITNEKLFF. CDR3 coding DNA: TGTGCCAGCGGAATTACTAATGAAAAACTGTTTTTT.

The chain uses TRBV10-3 and TRBJ1-1, with TRBD1 matching over 9 bases. Germline V gene sequence: CDR1 ENHRY, CDR2 SYGVKD. J was trimmed by 4 bases and V by 6 bases; bases with no gene match: 9. This CDR3 comprises 15 residues. The CDR3 coding sequence is TGTGCCATCAGGATGGACAGGGGTGGTATCACTGAAGCTTTCTTT. Amino acid sequence: CAIRMDRGGITEAFF.

This clonotype was seen a single time. CDR3: CSVPRTGDGYTF. The CDR3 DNA reads TGCAGCGTTCCCCGGACAGGGGACGGCTACACCTTC. This chain joins TRBV29-1 and TRBJ1-2; 9 bases map to TRBD1. This CDR3 spans 12 amino acids. The V segment lost 5 bases and the J segment 8 bases; nucleotides outside the gene matches: 6. Germline V gene data show CDR1 as SQVTM and CDR2 as ANQGSEA.

This chain connects TRBV7-8 to TRBJ1-4; D call uncertain. V lost 5 bases to trimming and J lost 3 bases, with 19 bases between them. Germline V gives CDR1 SGHVS, CDR2 FQNEAQ. CDR3 length: 17 residues. This CDR3 reads CASSRAGGLGSNEKLFF. The CDR3 coding sequence is TGTGCCAGCAGCCGCGCCGGAGGACTGGGGTCTAATGAAAAACTGTTTTTT.

In the case of this clonotype: This may come from a read error, since a much larger clone is one base off. This chain joins TRBV2 and TRBJ1-5, with a possible D match to TRBD1 (6 bases). The CDR3 sequence is 14 residues long. Deletions cut 7 bases from V and 5 bases from J, with 15 bases between. Germline lookup yields CDR1 SNHLY and CDR2 FYNNEI. The DNA for the CDR3 is TGTGCCAGCACTAGGCACAGGGTGGATCAGCCCCAGCATTTT. As protein: CASTRHRVDQPQHF.

This clonotype was seen once. This chain joins TRBV7-2 and TRBJ2-7; a weak D match, TRBD1 (6 bases). The CDR3 length is 15 residues. Trimming took 2 bases from V and 0 from J, leaving 11 bases between them. CDR1 and CDR2 (germline): SGHTA, FQGNSA. The CDR3 loop reads CASSLPGVSSYEQYF. CDR3 DNA: TGTGCCAGCAGCTTACCAGGGGTTAGCTCCTACGAGCAGTACTTC.

Worth noting for this clonotype: This may be a read error: a much more frequent sequence differs by one nucleotide. The genes are TRBV7-2 and TRBJ1-4, with 7 bases matching TRBD1. The CDR3 totals 14 residues. The germline V gene has CDR1 SGHTA and CDR2 FQGNSA. Trimming took 6 bases from V and 7 from J; bases not matched to a gene: 8. The CDR3 loop reads CASRPGTASEKLFF. CDR3 bases: TGTGCCAGCAGGCCCGGGACAGCTAGTGAAAAACTGTTTTTT.

This clonotype was recorded many times. V and J are TRBV24-1 and TRBJ2-6; D may correspond to TRBD1 or TRBD2 (5 bases each). CDR1 is KGHDR and CDR2 is SFDVKD in the germline V gene. V lost 1 base and J lost 4, with 10 bases in between. The CDR3 is 16 amino acids. The CDR3: CATSDFPGTGANVLTF. CDR3 coding DNA: TGTGCCACCAGTGATTTCCCCGGGACCGGGGCCAACGTCCTGACTTTC.

A note on this clonotype: At one boundary the junction diverges from the germline segment, which might be a read error. V usage is TRBV5-1 and J usage is TRBJ1-1; D might be TRBD1 (5 bases). This CDR3 is 13 amino acids long. The germline CDR1 and CDR2 sequences are SGHRS and YFSETQ. The DNA for the CDR3 is TGCGCCAGCAGCTTGGACAGGAACACTAAAGCTTTCTTT. It encodes CASSLDRNTKAFF.

This clonotype was counted at least ten times. The chain combines TRBV10-3 with TRBJ2-7; 10 bases match TRBD1. Germline values: CDR1 ENHRY, CDR2 SYGVKD. V trimming: 0 bases; J trimming: 6 bases; junction bases outside the gene matches: 8. The CDR3 length is 16 residues. The CDR3 DNA sequence: TGTGCCATCAGTGAGTCCGGCGGGACAGGGGCAGTCGAGCAGTACTTC. As protein: CAISESGGTGAVEQYF.

J is TRBJ2-7 and V is TRBV5-4; unclear D gene. The CDR3 runs 15 residues. The V gene lost 2 bases and the J gene lost 0 bases, with 12 bases spanning the gap. Germline CDR1 and CDR2: SGHNT and YYREEE (reference sequence). The CDR3 bases are TGTGCCAGCAGCTTAGGCAACTACAACTCCTACGAGCAGTACTTC. This sequence encodes CASSLGNYNSYEQYF. Supplemented by reference TRBV5-4 and TRBJ2-7, the full variable domain reads ETGVTQSPTHLIKTRGQQVTLRCSSQSGHNTVSWYQQALGQGPQFIFQYYREEENGRGNFPPRFSGLQFPNYSSELNVNALELDDSALYLCASSLGNYNSYEQYFGPGTRLTVT.

The chain combines TRBV12-3 or TRBV12-4 with TRBJ1-1; a weak D match, TRBD1 (6 bases). The CDR3 length is 14 residues. V was cut by 1 base and J by 5 bases, with 11 bases left in between. The CDR3 DNA reads TGTGCCAGCAGTTTAGGGACAGTCATAACTGAAGCTTTCTTT. Translated, it gives CASSLGTVITEAFF.

As concerns this clonotype: The germline gene is not matched at one end of the junction; a read error may be the cause. The gene calls are TRBV10-3 and TRBJ1-6; D is perhaps TRBD1 (6 bases). CDR3 size: 15 residues. Germline loops: CDR1 ENHRY, CDR2 SYGVKD. The CDR3 is CASSERRTDNSPLHF. The DNA of the CDR3 is TGTGCCAGCAGTGAACGGCGGACAGATAATTCACCCCTCCACTTT.

CDR3 bases: TGCGCCAGCAGCTCCCTTACCCAGACCTCTGGAAACACCATATATTTT. This codes for CASSSLTQTSGNTIYF. The V gene is TRBV5-1, the J gene TRBJ1-3, with D hard to call. The CDR3 contains 16 residues. CDR1 SGHRS and CDR2 YFSETQ come from the germline V gene. The V end was cut by 3 bases, the J end by 0 bases, with 13 bases between. Variable domain in full (rest from reference TRBV5-1 and TRBJ1-3): KAGVTQTPRYLIKTRGQQVTLSCSPISGHRSVSWYQQTPGQGLQFLFEYFSETQRNKGNFPGRFSGRQFSNSRSEMNVSTLELGDSALYLCASSSLTQTSGNTIYFGEGSWLTVV.

The rearrangement uses TRBV20-1 and TRBJ1-5; possibly TRBD1 for D (5 bases). This CDR3 comprises 16 residues. V was clipped by 0 bases and J by 2 bases, with 14 bases between them. The germline V gene encodes CDR1 DFQATT and CDR2 SNEGSKA (reference sequence). The CDR3 nucleotides are TGCAGTGCTAGAGACACGTTGCGAGGGGGCAATCAGCCCCAGCATTTT. This translates into CSARDTLRGGNQPQHF.

V gene TRBV7-3 combines with J gene TRBJ1-2, with 7 nucleotides matching TRBD1. The J segment lost 4 bases and the V segment lost 8 bases, leaving 13 bases of the junction unmatched. This CDR3 spans 15 amino acids. The germline CDR1 and CDR2 sequences are SGHTA and FQGTGA. CDR3 nucleotide sequence: TGTGCCAGCGGGTCACCAGCAGGGGGGAGCTATGGCTACACCTTC. This gives the protein CASGSPAGGSYGYTF.

This clonotype was counted many times. J is TRBJ1-4 and V is TRBV7-9; a possible D gene is TRBD1 (5 bases). Trimming took off 2 bases at V and 7 bases at J, with 14 bases between the two ends. Germline values: CDR1 SEHNR, CDR2 FQNEAQ (reference sequence). CDR3 size: 15 residues. CDR3 sequence reads: CASSLSGGGIEKLFF. The CDR3 region has the DNA TGTGCCAGCAGCTTATCGGGCGGGGGTATTGAAAAACTGTTTTTT.

The rearrangement joins TRBV12-5 to TRBJ2-5; D is undetermined. The CDR3 spans 13 residues. V lost 0 bases and J 4 bases, leaving 6 bases between the germline ends. Germline V gene lookup returns CDR1 LGHNT and CDR2 FRNRAP. DNA of the CDR3: TGTGCTAGTGGTTTGGTACTTGGAGAGACCCAGTACTTC. This gives the protein CASGLVLGETQYF.

This clonotype was detected once. A much larger clonotype is one base distant, so this may be a read error. The DNA for the CDR3 is TGTGCCATCAGTGAGGGGGGGCAGGCGAGGAGGAATTCACCCCTCCACTTT. Its translation: CAISEGGQARRNSPLHF. The chain links TRBV10-3 to TRBJ1-6; possibly TRBD1 for D (6 bases). CDR3 length: 17 residues. Per germline, CDR1 ENHRY and CDR2 SYGVKD. V was clipped by 2 bases and J by 7 bases, with 18 bases between them.

The gene calls are TRBV7-9 and TRBJ2-5; the match to TRBD2 covers 8 bases. CDR3 length equals 14 residues. Germline V gene sequence: CDR1 SEHNR, CDR2 FQNEAQ (reference sequence). Germline trimming cut 3 bases from V and 2 bases from J; bases unmatched to any gene: 2. The CDR3 spells CASSFGRVQETQYF. The CDR3 DNA reads as TGTGCCAGCAGCTTCGGGAGGGTTCAAGAGACCCAGTACTTC.

CDR3 nucleotide sequence: TGTGCCAGCAGTGTCTCCTCCCGGGGAGGAACTGAAGCTTTCTTT. Translation gives CASSVSSRGGTEAFF. V is TRBV6-5 and J is TRBJ1-1, with D hard to call. Per the germline V gene, CDR1 is MNHEY and CDR2 is SVGAGI. The CDR3 has 15 residues. The ends were cut back, 5 bases at V and 5 bases at J, with 18 bases in the middle.

This clonotype was seen repeatedly, ten times or more. The V and J genes are TRBV9 and TRBJ1-2; 10 positions agree with TRBD1. This CDR3 has 16 residues. The germline gives CDR1 SGDLS, CDR2 YYNGEE. Trimming at V came to 2 bases and at J to 4 bases, leaving 8 bases not matched to a gene. The DNA for the CDR3 is TGTGCCAGCAGCGTCGGAGAACGGACAGGGGGCTATGGCTACACCTTC. Its translation is CASSVGERTGGYGYTF. Complete variable domain (other parts from reference TRBV9 and TRBJ1-2): DSGVTQTPKHLITATGQRVTLRCSPRSGDLSVYWYQQSLDQGLQFLIQYYNGEERAKGNILERFSAQQFPDLHSELNLSSLELGDSALYFCASSVGERTGGYGYTFGSGTRLTVV.